This paragraph reports one T cell receptor (beta chain). Its target is unknown. This specimen belongs to a study of T cells in Graves' hyperthyroidism and ophthalmopathy. With 0 bases removed from V and 5 bases from J, the gap between germline ends came to 16 bases. CDR1 and CDR2 (germline): DFQATT, SNEGSKA (reference sequence). The CDR3 is made up of 15 amino acids. The source material, RNA transcripts, was used to amplify TCR beta CDR3 regions. Using the HTBI primer set, a first-round RT-PCR was run on the TCR CDR3. TCRdb independently ran MiXCR on the multiplex PCR reads; one entry per CDR3 protein. The data show a few hundred thousand distinct CDR3 sequences, around 20% seen once. Clinical symptoms, serum thyroxine, TRAb, thyroid ultrasound and orbital computed tomography established diagnosis. Extraction of PBMCs used 7.5 to 10 ml of fresh peripheral blood. General study results and limits: Ophthalmopathy was told apart from stable hyperthyroidism by a 13 V-J model. Peripheral blood also featured most of the thyroid clonotypes expanded above 0.001.

The TCR originated in a man younger than 35 with Graves' hyperthyroidism. The chain joins TRBV20-1 to TRBJ2-5; weak D call: TRBD1 (6 bases). Sequences were obtained from blood. The CDR3 is CSARDPDRTGETQYF. CDR3 sequence (DNA): TGCAGTGCTAGAGATCCCGACAGGACGGGGGAGACCCAGTACTTC.